This T cell receptor (beta chain) was found in a study of cytomegalovirus exposure and HLA in healthy donors (TCRdb year 2017). A note on the overall study: An earlier analysis of several hundred of the donors reported 250 to 300 Gb of sequence data and some 120 million unique TCR beta sequences from around 200 million T cells. Of the roughly 400 genotyped donors, roughly 80% fell in the genetic ancestry cluster associated with self-reported Caucasian donors. HLA typing covered class I and class II loci at four-digit resolution. Using immunosequencing, the study profiled T cell repertoires from about 650 subjects and related those repertoires to cytomegalovirus serostatus. In addition to the first cohort of approximately 670 subjects, a separate validation cohort of approximately 130 different subjects was used. A later analysis re-analyzed previously published TCR beta repertoires from 550 to 700 donors and added high-resolution HLA genotyping to study TCR occurrence patterns. An earlier analysis of approximately 640 of the donors applied high-throughput TCR beta sequencing to assess whether each TCR beta V gene segment acted as functional or pseudogenic. Among 350 to 400 genotyped donors of the cohort, an average of approximately 240,000 unique TCR beta nucleotide sequences were sequenced per donor, 15% to 20% of them non-productive. Typing coverage varied by locus: 629-630 donors for A, B, C, DRB1 and DQB1; under 550 for DQA1; about 570 for DPA1; fewer than 480 for DPB1. Rather than drawing on any new phenotypic data, the later analysis identified candidate immune exposures from TCR beta sequences and the way those sequences occurred across donors. Donor age, sex, ethnicity and CMV serostatus were compiled alongside the repertoire data. All discovery cohort repertoires had been generated using a single sequencing platform. Roughly 5 DR-DQ haplotypes were handled as single units for association and clustering because linkage in the cohort was strong. The study was designed to test whether signatures of past pathogen exposure could be identified by cataloging public T cell receptors. The study combined high-throughput TCR immunosequencing, statistical association of individual TCRs with disease status, and machine learning to predict cytomegalovirus infection status. A later genetic analysis took genome-wide SNP genotypes for about three fifths of the roughly 670 donors and used that subset as a discovery cohort. Roughly 300 gigabases of sequencing data and roughly 80 million unique TCR sequences made up an early release that covered some 640 HLA-typed donors.

From the cysteine up to the phenylalanine, the CDR3 has a length of 15 residues. CDR3 DNA only is kept here, 45 bases in frame from base 1. V has 3 bases trimmed and J has 2 bases trimmed; junction bases matching no gene number 4. CDR1 MGHDK and CDR2 SYGVNS are derived from the germline V gene. Library construction relied on the immunoSEQ multiplex PCR assay. For the multiplex PCR, a mixture combining 60 forward primers for TCR Vbeta segments and 13 reverse primers for TCR Jbeta segments was used. Amplification of the CDR3 region of rearranged TCR beta genes was performed with a multiplex PCR assay on genomic DNA. The amplified TCR beta libraries were sequenced on the Illumina HiSeq System as 87-base-pair reads. From the authors' description of their analysis: In a later analysis, tens of millions of unique TCR beta chains were counted across the roughly 670 repertoires, and roughly 11 million of these chains were shared by at least two donors. Raw reads were error-corrected and collapsed into unique sequences with a nearest-neighbor algorithm that merged closely related sequences to remove PCR and sequencing errors. V, D and J gene segments were assigned by aligning CDR3 sequences to IMGT reference sequences. Each retained sequence needed at least a six-nucleotide match to both a V gene segment and a J gene segment. A rearrangement was called productive if the CDR3 had no stop codons and remained in frame with V and J, and every other rearrangement was called non-productive. CDR3 was defined by IMGT convention, running from the second conserved V-encoded cysteine to the conserved J-encoded phenylalanine. The earlier analysis of about 570 of the donors excluded any sequence lacking an unambiguous match to a single V gene segment. An earlier analysis of 587 of the donors called V segments functional above 56.7% productive rearrangements and segregating when the between-donor standard deviation exceeded 5%. A statistical classification framework was built to diagnose cytomegalovirus status from the catalog of TCR beta chain sequences. V and J gene assignment, in a later analysis, came from comparing TCR nucleotide sequences with IMGT/GENE-DB human TR gene sequences. The TCRdist pipeline was used in a later analysis to assign CDR3 sequences and most-parsimonious VDJ recombination scenarios. In a later analysis, each TCR beta chain was defined by its CDR3 amino acid sequence together with its V-gene family, and reads lacking a unique V-gene family were excluded. As a way to deal with suspected cross-contamination and a sequencing artifact, a later analysis dropped 640 or so nucleotide sequences that were highly shared and had low generation probability. For each public chain, a later analysis derived a clonal expansion index from normalized ranks of inferred template counts within each repertoire. In a later analysis, generation probabilities were computed with a VDJ recombination model fitted to out-of-frame rearrangements, and the resulting probabilities were checked against IGoR. In a later analysis, hypergeometric tests were used to score TCR-TCR, TCR-HLA and TCR-CMV co-occurrence, with a repertoire-size bias correction applied to TCR pairs. In a later analysis, false discovery rates were estimated by permuting HLA or CMV assignments 20 times. In a later analysis, co-occurring TCRs were grouped using DBSCAN, with TCRdist sequence similarity added in when clustering inside HLA-allele-positive subsets. Repertoires with fewer than 30,000 or more than 120,000 public chains were left out of co-occurrence clustering, as were a handful of repertoires with anomalous nucleotide sharing. Not all clones reach the TCRdb copy of this immuneACCESS table, which keeps in-frame sequences only. Checked studies attribute under half of the gap to unresolved V genes and leave the rest unexplained. V and J calls and clone size follow that table, whereas D and trimming were derived from the DNA. This sample is represented by 110,000 or so clones; 65% to 85% of them were singletons. In total, the top ten clones hold roughly 3% of the sample.

The cohort was made up of 666 healthy bone marrow donors. At the time of sampling, every cohort member was nominally healthy, though immune exposures that went unrecorded were likely present. The donor was CMV seropositive and was included in the group of some 290 seropositive cohort members. A peripheral blood sample was collected from each donor, and TCR beta sequencing was performed on peripheral blood mononuclear cells. The Qiagen DNeasy Blood Extraction Kit was used to extract genomic DNA from the blood cell samples. Broad study findings and their caveats: Only TCR beta chains were sequenced in this cohort, and the absence of alpha or paired-chain data limited detectable features. A few of the identified cytomegalovirus-associated TCR beta chains were confirmed in vitro to be specific for cytomegalovirus antigens. The study gave a list of under 200 TCR beta chains associated with cytomegalovirus. According to a later analysis, parvovirus B19, influenza, CMV and Epstein-Barr virus appeared linked to several top co-occurrence clusters. In a later analysis, most CMV-associated TCR beta chains were found to appear HLA-restricted, with HLA associations seemingly driven largely by CMV exposure. In a later genetic analysis, a missense DCLRE1C variant was associated with V-gene and J-gene trimming of TCR beta chains, and the association was replicated in an independent cohort. Because the 87-base-pair reads could not distinguish some IMGT-functional V segments, including TRBV6-2 and TRBV6-3, those segments were excluded. A further reported finding was that TCR beta sequences accurately predicted the HLA-A and HLA-B alleles for most subjects in the first cohort. A later genetic analysis reported fewer N-insertions in productive TCRs among donors in an Asian-associated ancestry cluster than the roughly 700-donor mean. Because some donors lacked HLA typing at each locus, the association tests relied only on the typed subset. Specific HLA alleles were associated with 15,000 to 20,000 TCR beta sequences at a false discovery rate of 0.05 in a later analysis. According to a later analysis, TCR association rates differed among HLA loci, with DRB1 alleles showing the most associated TCRs and HLA-C alleles showing the fewest. Compared with equally common non-associated chains, HLA-associated TCR beta chains in a later analysis were more clonally expanded and had lower generation probabilities. Most TCR sequences were seen in very few donors, while some public TCRs were found in many individuals. Because counts were too low, seventeen rarely observed V segments, including chromosome 9 orphons, were left out of the earlier analysis of about 620 of the donors. Correlated functional status among segregating V segments might reflect linkage disequilibrium, but an unknown experimental factor could not be ruled out. When HLA alleles, especially DR and DQ, strongly co-occurred, TCR associations were difficult to assign to individual alleles. An earlier analysis of 587 of the donors showed that most TCR beta V segments appeared in productive rearrangements either about 87% or about 30% of the time, which broadly matched IMGT annotations. A cluster of highly shared sequence variants was judged likely to represent a technical artifact of the sequencing pipeline. Sequencing depth was assumed to be roughly uniform across donors in the presence/absence analyses, though that assumption may not hold. The authors suggested that the approach could potentially be generalized to other disease states and immunological phenotypes. For the cohort, immune exposure information was limited to CMV serostatus. The classifier was reported to diagnose cytomegalovirus status with high specificity and sensitivity in both the original cohort and the validation cohort.

Of note for this clone: There is no known antigen for this receptor. Base qualities are not recorded, but no much larger clone differs from it by a single base.

The rearranged chain carries TRBV25-1 and TRBJ2-7; 10 nucleotides in the junction match TRBD2. The sequencing input was PBMCs. The source is a woman aged 40 to 49 in good health and CMV-seropositive. The nucleotide sequence is TGTGCCAGCAGTGATCCTAGCGGGAGCACCTACGAGCAGTACTTC. Its product reads: CASSDPSGSTYEQYF.